Listed below are T cell receptor beta chains from one sample, sequenced in a study of T cells in Graves' hyperthyroidism and ophthalmopathy. TCRdb re-derived calls from the multiplex PCR reads in MiXCR, one entry per CDR3 protein. Here the sample spans about 610,000 distinct CDR3 sequences, roughly 15% being singletons. The sequenced sample was blood. These receptor sequences come from a woman aged 40 to 50 with Graves' ophthalmopathy. Both conserved end residues are part of each CDR3. A D gene is named only where the DNA matches it firmly. Some rows mark clone size as missing; the rest say once, few, many or name a class of expanded clone.

d_gene: TRBD1; abundance: -; j_gene: TRBJ1-5; v_gene: TRBV4-1; CDR3nt: TGCGCCAGCACCACAGCAGACAGGGGGGGCAATCAGCCCCAGCATTTT; CDR3aa: CASTTADRGGNQPQHF
d_gene: -; abundance: many; j_gene: TRBJ2-7; v_gene: TRBV28; CDR3nt: TGTGCCAGCAGTTCGGGAAGGGACCACGAGCAGTACTTC; CDR3aa: CASSSGRDHEQYF
d_gene: -; abundance: many; j_gene: TRBJ1-1; v_gene: TRBV6-2/TRBV6-3; CDR3nt: TGTGCCAGCAGTTACAGAGTAGGGGCGACTGAAGCTTTCTTT; CDR3aa: CASSYRVGATEAFF
d_gene: -; abundance: -; j_gene: TRBJ2-3; v_gene: TRBV9; CDR3nt: TGTGCCAGCAGCCACGAAACTGACACTCCTAGCACAGATACGCAGTATTTT; CDR3aa: CASSHETDTPSTDTQYF
d_gene: TRBD2; abundance: -; j_gene: TRBJ2-7; v_gene: TRBV9; CDR3nt: TGTGCCAGCAGCGGCGGCTTCGTGACTAGCGGGGACGAGCAGTACTTC; CDR3aa: CASSGGFVTSGDEQYF
d_gene: TRBD2; abundance: few; j_gene: TRBJ2-5; v_gene: TRBV2; CDR3nt: TGTGCCAGCAGTGGAGGAGCGGGAGGGCGAGAGACCCAGTACTTC; CDR3aa: CASSGGAGGRETQYF
d_gene: TRBD2; abundance: many; j_gene: TRBJ2-7; v_gene: TRBV27; CDR3nt: TGTGCCAGCAGTATTAGCGGGAGGGCCTACGAGCAGTACTTC; CDR3aa: CASSISGRAYEQYF
d_gene: -; abundance: many; j_gene: TRBJ1-1; v_gene: TRBV14; CDR3nt: TGTGCCAGCAGCCAAAGGCGGGGGAACACTGAAGCTTTCTTT; CDR3aa: CASSQRRGNTEAFF
d_gene: -; abundance: many; j_gene: TRBJ1-1; v_gene: TRBV7-9; CDR3nt: TGTGCCAGCAGCGAGAGGGGTGCTGAAGCTTTCTTT; CDR3aa: CASSERGAEAFF
d_gene: -; abundance: -; j_gene: TRBJ1-2; v_gene: TRBV9; CDR3nt: TGTGCCAGCAGCCCAGAGGCGGCCGGGACCTATGGCTACACCTTC; CDR3aa: CASSPEAAGTYGYTF
d_gene: TRBD1; abundance: -; j_gene: TRBJ2-7; v_gene: TRBV12-3/TRBV12-4; CDR3nt: TGTGCCAGCAGTTTGGGACAGCGTAAGGAATCCTACGAGCAGTACTTC; CDR3aa: CASSLGQRKESYEQYF
d_gene: TRBD2; abundance: many; j_gene: TRBJ2-2; v_gene: TRBV10-3; CDR3nt: TGTGCCATCAGTGACGCCTCCGGATGGGTAGCGGGAGGATTCACCGGGGAGCTGTTTTTT; CDR3aa: CAISDASGWVAGGFTGELFF
d_gene: -; abundance: many; j_gene: TRBJ2-7; v_gene: TRBV30; CDR3nt: TGTGCCTGGAGTGTATCCCCCGGGGCCGAGCAGTACTTC; CDR3aa: CAWSVSPGAEQYF
d_gene: -; abundance: many; j_gene: TRBJ2-7; v_gene: TRBV24-1; CDR3nt: TGTGCCACCAGTGATTCCGACGGCGGGATCTACGAGCAGTACTTC; CDR3aa: CATSDSDGGIYEQYF
d_gene: -; abundance: -; j_gene: TRBJ2-2; v_gene: TRBV6-5; CDR3nt: TGTGCCAGCAGTTGGGACCGCAGCGCCGCCGGGGAGCTGTTTTTT; CDR3aa: CASSWDRSAAGELFF
d_gene: -; abundance: many; j_gene: TRBJ1-3; v_gene: TRBV20-1; CDR3nt: TGCAGTGCTAAAGGACAGTCCTCTGGAAACACCATATATTTT; CDR3aa: CSAKGQSSGNTIYF
d_gene: -; abundance: many; j_gene: TRBJ1-5; v_gene: TRBV12-3/TRBV12-4; CDR3nt: TGTGCCAGCAGTCAGGCCCCCGGTGACGATCAGCCCCAGCATTTT; CDR3aa: CASSQAPGDDQPQHF